What follows describes a single TCR beta chain. A read error may explain this, as a much larger clone is one base away. The CDR3 runs to 13 residues. V was cut by 7 bases and J by 3 bases, with 16 bases left in between. Germline V gives CDR1 SQVTM, CDR2 ANQGSEA. This sample was included in a study of T cells after yellow fever vaccination. Each CDR3 protein gets one entry after TCRdb re-called the 5' RACE reads with MiXCR. Of about 210,000 distinct CDR3 sequences listed, approximately 6.7% were seen once; the top ten hold roughly 1%. The rearrangement uses TRBV29-1 and TRBJ2-7; TRBD1 is a possible D gene (5 bases). The specimen was CD4+ T cells sorted from PBMCs, collected on the day of the yellow fever booster vaccination. This receptor was obtained from a man aged 25-45 years who received the YFV17D yellow fever vaccine. Here the CDR3 DNA reads TGCAGCGGGCAGACAGCCCATAACTACGAGCAGTACTTC. This codes for CSGQTAHNYEQYF.